Sequencing of this T cell receptor (beta chain) was carried out in a study of blood T cell repertoires in COVID-19. Study as a whole: Samples representing acute and convalescent COVID-19 were sourced from the United States, Italy and Spain. From T cells, B-cell-depleted T cells, or PBMCs came the material, which was cDNA or gDNA.

This CDR3 is 17 amino acids long. V was clipped by 1 base and J by 2 bases, with 17 bases between them. From germline, CDR1 is MGHDK and CDR2 SYGVNS. Per the original data handling: Estimated nucleated cell counts came from reference gene primer amplification. The method was immunoSEQ multiplex PCR; TCRdb's version includes in-frame clones alone and lacks a portion of them. V, J and clone size are those of that table, while D and trimming were read from the DNA. The table lists just over 650,000 clones, 90% of them singletons. The clonotype was recovered from a woman between 18 and 29 years old with acute or convalescent COVID-19. V gene TRBV25-1 combines with J gene TRBJ1-2, with D possibly being TRBD1 (6 bases). The sample consisted of peripheral blood. The DNA of the CDR3 is TGTGCCAGCAGTGAATTGGGGGCAGGGAGGGAAAACTATGGCTACACCTTC. Amino acid sequence: CASSELGAGRENYGYTF.